This TCR beta chain was retrieved from a study of blood T cells in healthy people across ages. Points from the study as a whole: TCR beta diversity correlated strongly with naive T cell percentage. The long-lived group displayed more naive CD4+ cells, plus higher diversity, than the aged donors did.

Then a second PCR, running about 6 to 12 cycles, was carried out with a sample-barcoded 5' primer and a J-beta primer mix. Every sample returned 2.5 million or more CDR3-containing paired-end reads. TCRdb itself ran the 5' RACE reads through MiXCR, one entry per CDR3 protein. This table holds about 1.8 million distinct CDR3 sequences, 49% found once. V shed 3 bases and J 8 bases; nucleotides not matched to a gene: 4. This CDR3 contains 13 residues. Germline CDR1 SGDLS, CDR2 YYNGEE. This clonotype has just a few counts. Its antigen is unidentified. This sequence was found in a woman between 40 and 55 years old in good health. The chain links TRBV9 to TRBJ2-1, with 8 bases aligning to TRBD1. Sequencing was performed on blood. The CDR3 sequence is CASSGTGPYEQFF. CDR3 DNA sequence: TGTGCCAGCAGCGGGACAGGGCCATATGAGCAGTTCTTC.